Presented here are 13 T cell receptor beta chains from one specimen sequenced in a study of blood T cell repertoires in COVID-19. Profiled with immunoSEQ multiplex PCR; TCRdb holds only in-frame clones, not every one. The sample holds roughly 99,000 clones, 75% to 95% seen once. Specimen: peripheral blood. These receptors were obtained from a woman aged 25 to 39 with acute or convalescent COVID-19.

The V and J genes are TRBV7-9 and TRBJ1-5, with D maybe TRBD1 (6 bases). The V gene lost 0 bases and the J gene lost 5 bases, with 11 bases spanning the gap. The germline V gene encodes CDR1 SEHNR and CDR2 FQNEAQ (reference sequence). The length of the CDR3 is 15 residues. The DNA of the CDR3 is TGTGCCAGCAGCTTAGCCGGGACACAATATCAGCCCCAGCATTTT. This encodes CASSLAGTQYQPQHF.

This chain connects TRBV5-8 to TRBJ2-2, with TRBD2 identical over 11 bases. The CDR3 is 15 residues long. The V gene's germline CDR1 is SGHTS and CDR2 YDEGEE. With V trimmed by 2 bases and J by 3 bases, 0 bases remained unmatched. In nucleotides, the CDR3 is TGTGCCAGCAGCTTACTAGCGGGGGACACCGGGGAGCTGTTTTTT. Its translation is CASSLLAGDTGELFF.

The V and J genes are TRBV9 and TRBJ2-1, with 11 bases matching TRBD2. The CDR3 has 15 amino acids. V was clipped by 3 bases and J by 7 bases; unmatched bases: 6. Germline CDR1 and CDR2: SGDLS and YYNGEE. This chain's CDR3 is CASSARLAGRNEQFF. The CDR3 DNA follows: TGTGCCAGCAGCGCTCGACTAGCGGGACGGAATGAGCAGTTCTTC.

The chain joins TRBV10-2 to TRBJ2-1; D unclear. Germline CDR1 WSHSY, CDR2 SAAADI. There are 14 residues in the CDR3. With 4 bases removed from V and 8 bases from J, the gap between germline ends came to 15 bases. In DNA, the CDR3 is TGCGCCAGCAGTGCTGGGCCCTCGGTCCATGAGCAGTTCTTC. Translating it yields CASSAGPSVHEQFF.

The V call is TRBV12-3 or TRBV12-4, the J call TRBJ1-1; no reliable D call. The germline V and J ends were trimmed by 2 bases and 1 base, with 5 bases remaining between them. The CDR3 has 13 residues. The CDR3 DNA reads TGTGCCAGCAGTTTATTGGCGAACACTGAAGCTTTCTTT. This translates into CASSLLANTEAFF.

The chain combines TRBV28 with TRBJ1-1; 7 bases align to TRBD1. The trim removed 3 bases at V and 0 bases at J, leaving 13 bases unmatched. The CDR3 extends over 18 amino acids. Germline V gene lookup returns CDR1 MDHEN and CDR2 SYDVKM. The CDR3 spells CASSFLTPGGAMNTEAFF. The CDR3 DNA reads as TGTGCCAGCAGTTTTTTGACCCCAGGGGGAGCCATGAACACTGAAGCTTTCTTT.

The chain carries TRBV4-1 and TRBJ1-5; D gene unclear. Germline V gene sequence: CDR1 MGHRA, CDR2 YSYEKL. V shed 0 bases and J shed 5 bases, with 8 bases lying between them. The CDR3 totals 14 residues. CDR3 DNA sequence: TGCGCCAGCAGCCAAGAAACAGTCGATCAGCCCCAGCATTTT. The encoded protein is CASSQETVDQPQHF.

The chain uses TRBV4-3 and TRBJ2-1; the match to TRBD1 covers 7 bases. The CDR3 has 15 amino acids. From germline, CDR1 is LGHNA and CDR2 YSLEER. The J segment lost 5 bases and the V segment lost 1 base, leaving 5 bases of the junction unmatched. The CDR3 region is CASSQGVGQNNEQFF. CDR3 bases: TGCGCCAGCAGCCAAGGGGTGGGACAGAACAATGAGCAGTTCTTC.

The CDR3 region is CASSLEGTGELFF. The CDR3 coding sequence is TGTGCCAGCAGCTTAGAGGGGACCGGGGAGCTGTTTTTT. The genes are TRBV7-9 and TRBJ2-2; tentative D call: TRBD1 (5 bases). CDR3 length: 13 residues. V lost 1 base and J 5 bases, leaving 5 bases between the germline ends. Germline V lookup: CDR1 SEHNR, CDR2 FQNEAQ (reference sequence).

The gene calls are TRBV12-5 and TRBJ2-2; 7 bases map to TRBD1. Trimming cost V 4 bases and J 5 bases; bases outside gene matches: 10. CDR1 and CDR2 from the germline V gene are LGHNT and FRNRAP. This CDR3 has 16 residues. The CDR3: CASGSILQGKTGELFF. The CDR3 DNA reads as TGTGCTAGTGGTTCGATACTACAGGGGAAGACCGGGGAGCTGTTTTTT. Supplemented by reference TRBV12-5 and TRBJ2-2, the full variable domain reads DARVTQTPRHKVTEMGQEVTMRCQPILGHNTVFWYRQTMMQGLELLAYFRNRAPLDDSGMPKDRFSAEMPDATLATLKIQPSEPRDSAVYFCASGSILQGKTGELFFGEGSRLTVL.

This chain connects TRBV3-1 (or the pseudogene TRBV3-2) to TRBJ2-1; 13 bases match TRBD2. CDR3 size: 18 residues. CDR1 is LGHDT, CDR2 YNNKEL, per germline (reference sequence). Unmatched junction bases numbered 10, after V lost 0 bases and J lost 8 bases. In nucleotides, the CDR3 is TGTGCCAGCAGCCAAGAGCAGACTAGCGGGGGGCCCGGAGATGAGCAGTTCTTC. It encodes CASSQEQTSGGPGDEQFF.

The rearrangement uses TRBV4-2 and TRBJ1-1, with D maybe TRBD1 (5 bases). This CDR3 contains 15 residues. Per the germline V gene, CDR1 is LGHNA and CDR2 is YNFKEQ. V shed 1 base and J shed 3 bases, with 12 bases lying between them. In DNA form, the CDR3 reads TGTGCCAGCAGCCAAGGGGGGGGAGAGGACACTGAAGCTTTCTTT. The encoded protein is CASSQGGGEDTEAFF.

The chain combines TRBV10-1 with TRBJ2-5; 7 bases are a match to TRBD1. The CDR3 runs 13 residues. With 6 bases clipped from V and 5 bases from J, the junction kept 6 bases outside the gene matches. Germline CDR1 and CDR2: WNHNN and SYGVQD (reference sequence). The CDR3 sequence is CASSSGTAETQYF. The CDR3 coding sequence is TGCGCCAGCAGCTCCGGGACAGCGGAGACCCAGTACTTC.